Shown below are 6 T cell receptor beta chains from a single sample sequenced in a study of blood T cell repertoires in COVID-19. The protocol was immunoSEQ multiplex PCR, while the TCRdb copy is restricted to in-frame clones and leaves out a portion. This table has tens of thousands of clones, 80% appearing once. The sequencing input was peripheral blood. These receptors were taken from a woman aged 80 or over with active or convalescent COVID-19.

V usage is TRBV4-1 and J usage is TRBJ2-3, with TRBD2 as a possible D gene (7 bases). CDR3 size: 14 residues. V lost 1 base to trimming and J lost 8 bases, with 13 bases between them. Germline values: CDR1 MGHRA, CDR2 YSYEKL. The CDR3 nucleotides read TGCGCCAGCAGCCAAGGAGGGGGGGCAGGTACGCAGTATTTT. Translated, it gives CASSQGGGAGTQYF.

The chain has TRBV30 and TRBJ2-7; D is perhaps TRBD1 (6 bases). The ends were cut back, 2 bases at V and 2 bases at J, with 13 bases in the middle. The CDR3 sequence is 14 residues long. Germline V gives CDR1 GTSNPN, CDR2 SVGIG (reference sequence). The CDR3 DNA sequence: TGTGCCTGGAGTCCTCCGGGACAACCCTACGAGCAGTACTTC. Residues: CAWSPPGQPYEQYF.

The chain has TRBV12-3 or TRBV12-4 and TRBJ1-5; possibly TRBD1 for D (5 bases). V was cut by 5 bases and J by 7 bases, with 12 bases left in between. The CDR3 runs 13 residues. The CDR3 coding sequence is TGTGCCAGCAGTCTGACAGCTAAACAGCCCCAGCATTTT. Protein product: CASSLTAKQPQHF.

The chain recombines TRBV6-6 with TRBJ1-5; TRBD1 aligns across 12 bases. Germline V gives CDR1 MNHNY, CDR2 SVGAGI (reference sequence). The CDR3 length is 16 residues. The V and J ends lost 6 bases and 6 bases, in that order; junction bases with no gene match: 9. The CDR3 loop is CASRPGTGGGGQPQHF. The CDR3, as DNA: TGTGCCAGCAGACCCGGGACAGGGGGCGGGGGTCAGCCCCAGCATTTT.

On this clone: One end of the junction does not line up with germline, which may come from a read error. This rearrangement joins TRBV28 to TRBJ2-2; possibly TRBD2 for D (5 bases). The V gene's germline CDR1 is MDHEN and CDR2 SYDVKM. The CDR3 extends over 14 amino acids. CDR3 region: CASSLESVHRGAVF. Written as DNA, the CDR3 is TGTGCCAGCAGTTTAGAGTCGGTACACCGGGGAGCTGTTTTT. Variable domain in full (rest from reference TRBV28 and TRBJ2-2): DVKVTQSSRYLVKRTGEKVFLECVQDMDHENMFWYRQDPGLGLRLIYFSYDVKMKEKGDIPEGYSVSREKKERFSLILESASTNQTSMYLCASSLESVHRGAVFGEGSRLTVL.

J is TRBJ2-1 and V is TRBV20-1, with D uncertain. This CDR3 is built from 11 residues. Germline V gene data show CDR1 as DFQATT and CDR2 as SNEGSKA (reference sequence). Trimming removed 1 base from V and 8 bases from J, with 6 bases in between. CDR3 sequence reads: CSARGGHEQFF. DNA of the CDR3: TGCAGTGCTAGAGGTGGCCATGAGCAGTTCTTC.